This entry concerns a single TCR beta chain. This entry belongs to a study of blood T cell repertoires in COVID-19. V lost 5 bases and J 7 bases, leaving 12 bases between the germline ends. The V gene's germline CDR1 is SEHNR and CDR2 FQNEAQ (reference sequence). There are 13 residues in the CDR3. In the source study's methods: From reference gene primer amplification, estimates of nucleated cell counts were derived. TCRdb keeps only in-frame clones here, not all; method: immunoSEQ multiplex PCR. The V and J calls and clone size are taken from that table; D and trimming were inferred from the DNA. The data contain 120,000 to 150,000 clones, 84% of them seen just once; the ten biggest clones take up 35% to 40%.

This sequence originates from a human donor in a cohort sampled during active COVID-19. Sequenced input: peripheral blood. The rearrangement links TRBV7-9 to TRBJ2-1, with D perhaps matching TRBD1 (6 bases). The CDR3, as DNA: TGTGCCAGCAGCCCCCAGGGGCGGAATGAGCAGTTCTTC. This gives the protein CASSPQGRNEQFF.